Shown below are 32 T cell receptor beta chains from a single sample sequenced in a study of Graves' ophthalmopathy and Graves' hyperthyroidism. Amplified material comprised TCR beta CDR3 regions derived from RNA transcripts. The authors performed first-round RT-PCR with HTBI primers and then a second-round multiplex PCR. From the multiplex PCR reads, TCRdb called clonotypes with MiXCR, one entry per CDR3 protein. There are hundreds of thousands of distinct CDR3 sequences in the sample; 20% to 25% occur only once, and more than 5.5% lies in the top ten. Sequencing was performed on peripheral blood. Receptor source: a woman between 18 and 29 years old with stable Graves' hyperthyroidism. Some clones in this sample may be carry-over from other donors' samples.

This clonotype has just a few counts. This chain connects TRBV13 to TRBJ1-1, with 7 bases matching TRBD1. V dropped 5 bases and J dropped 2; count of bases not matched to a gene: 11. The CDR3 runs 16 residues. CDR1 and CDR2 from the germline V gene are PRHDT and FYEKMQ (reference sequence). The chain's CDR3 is CASSIRQGRGNTEAFF. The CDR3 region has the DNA TGTGCCAGCAGCATACGACAGGGAAGGGGAAACACTGAAGCTTTCTTT.

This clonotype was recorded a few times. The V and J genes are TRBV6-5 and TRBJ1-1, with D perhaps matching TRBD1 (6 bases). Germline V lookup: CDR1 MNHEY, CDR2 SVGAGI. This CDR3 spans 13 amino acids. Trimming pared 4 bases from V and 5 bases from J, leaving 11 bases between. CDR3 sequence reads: CASSSSGETEAFF. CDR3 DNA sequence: TGTGCCAGCAGTTCGTCAGGGGAAACTGAAGCTTTCTTT.

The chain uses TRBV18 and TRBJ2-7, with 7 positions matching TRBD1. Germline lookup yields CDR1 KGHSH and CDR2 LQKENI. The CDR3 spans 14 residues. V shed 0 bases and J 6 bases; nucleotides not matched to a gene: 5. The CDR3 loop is CASSPPSDRAEQYF. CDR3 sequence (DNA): TGTGCCAGCTCACCACCGAGCGACAGGGCCGAGCAGTACTTC.

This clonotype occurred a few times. The CDR3 here is CASISQDRGGNTGELFF. In nucleotides, the CDR3 is TGTGCCAGCATCTCACAGGATCGTGGTGGGAACACCGGGGAGCTGTTTTTT. This chain connects TRBV25-1 to TRBJ2-2, with D perhaps matching TRBD1 (5 bases). The CDR3 consists of 17 residues. Trimming removed 7 bases at V and 1 base at J, with 19 bases between. Germline V CDR1 and CDR2: MGHDK, SYGVNS. The full variable domain, completed using reference TRBV25-1 and TRBJ2-2, is EADIYQTPRYLVIGTGKKITLECSQTMGHDKMYWYQQDPGMELHLIHYSYGVNSTEKGDLSSESTVSRIRTEHFPLTLESARPSHTSQYLCASISQDRGGNTGELFFGEGSRLTVL.

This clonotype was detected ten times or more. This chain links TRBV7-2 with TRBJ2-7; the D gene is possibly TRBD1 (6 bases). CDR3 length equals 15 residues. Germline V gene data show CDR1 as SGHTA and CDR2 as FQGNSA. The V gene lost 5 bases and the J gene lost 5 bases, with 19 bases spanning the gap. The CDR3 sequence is CASSQGMRPQDEQYF. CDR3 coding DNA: TGTGCCAGCAGCCAGGGGATGAGGCCCCAAGACGAGCAGTACTTC.

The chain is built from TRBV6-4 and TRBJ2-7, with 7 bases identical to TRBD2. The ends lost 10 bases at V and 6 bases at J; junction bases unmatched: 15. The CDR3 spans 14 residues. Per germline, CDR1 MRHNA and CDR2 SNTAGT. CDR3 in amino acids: CAIKAGTASPEQYF. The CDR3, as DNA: TGTGCCATTAAAGCGGGGACGGCTTCGCCCGAGCAGTACTTC.

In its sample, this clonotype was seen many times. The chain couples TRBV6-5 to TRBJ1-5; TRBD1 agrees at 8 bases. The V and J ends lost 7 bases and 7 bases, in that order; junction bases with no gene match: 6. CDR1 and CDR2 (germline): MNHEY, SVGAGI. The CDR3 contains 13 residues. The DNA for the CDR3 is TGTGCCAGCAAGCCCACAGGGGGACAGCCCCAGCATTTT. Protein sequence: CASKPTGGQPQHF.

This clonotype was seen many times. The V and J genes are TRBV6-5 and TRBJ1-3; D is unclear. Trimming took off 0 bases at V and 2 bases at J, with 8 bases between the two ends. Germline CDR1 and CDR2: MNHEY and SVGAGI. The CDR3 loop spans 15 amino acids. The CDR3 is CASSYSSETGNTIYF. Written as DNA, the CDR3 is TGTGCCAGCAGTTACTCGTCAGAGACTGGAAACACCATATATTTT.

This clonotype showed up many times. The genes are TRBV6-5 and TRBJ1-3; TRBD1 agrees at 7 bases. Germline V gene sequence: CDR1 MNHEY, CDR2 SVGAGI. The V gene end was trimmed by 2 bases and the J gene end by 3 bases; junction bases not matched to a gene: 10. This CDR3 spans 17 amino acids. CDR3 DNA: TGTGCCAGCAGTTACCTCAGCCAGGGGGAGAATGGAAACACCATATATTTT. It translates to CASSYLSQGENGNTIYF.

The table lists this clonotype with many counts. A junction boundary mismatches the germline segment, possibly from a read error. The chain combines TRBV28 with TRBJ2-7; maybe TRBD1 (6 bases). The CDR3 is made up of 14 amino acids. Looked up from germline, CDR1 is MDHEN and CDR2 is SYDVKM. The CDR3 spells CASRPVTGLYGQYF. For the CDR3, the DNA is TGTGCCAGCAGACCTGTAACAGGGCTCTACGGGCAGTACTTC.

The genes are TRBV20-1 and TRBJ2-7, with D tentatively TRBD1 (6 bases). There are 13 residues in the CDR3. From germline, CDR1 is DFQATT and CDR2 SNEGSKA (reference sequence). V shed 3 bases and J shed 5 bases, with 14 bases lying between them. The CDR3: CSARTLQGNEQYF. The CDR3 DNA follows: TGCAGTGCTAGGACACTACAGGGAAACGAGCAGTACTTC.

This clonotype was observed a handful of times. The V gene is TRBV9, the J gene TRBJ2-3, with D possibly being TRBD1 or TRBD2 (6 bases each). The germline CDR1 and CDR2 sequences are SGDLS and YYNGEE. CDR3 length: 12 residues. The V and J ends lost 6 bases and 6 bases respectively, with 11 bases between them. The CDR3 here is CASMGGGDTQYF. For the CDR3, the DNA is TGTGCCAGCATGGGGGGCGGGGATACGCAGTATTTT.

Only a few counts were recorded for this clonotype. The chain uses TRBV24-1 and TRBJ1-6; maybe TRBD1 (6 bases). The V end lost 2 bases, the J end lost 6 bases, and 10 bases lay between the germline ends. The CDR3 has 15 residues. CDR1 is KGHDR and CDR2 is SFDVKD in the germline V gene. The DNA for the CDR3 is TGTGCCACCAGTGATTCACAAGGGGGTAATTCACCCCTCCACTTT. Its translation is CATSDSQGGNSPLHF.

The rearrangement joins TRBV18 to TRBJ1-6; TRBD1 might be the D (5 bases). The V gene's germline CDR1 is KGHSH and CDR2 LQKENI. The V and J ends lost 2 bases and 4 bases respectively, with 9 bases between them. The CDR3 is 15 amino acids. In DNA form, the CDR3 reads TGTGCCAGCTCACCAGGGGCTACTTATAATTCACCCCTCCACTTT. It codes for CASSPGATYNSPLHF.

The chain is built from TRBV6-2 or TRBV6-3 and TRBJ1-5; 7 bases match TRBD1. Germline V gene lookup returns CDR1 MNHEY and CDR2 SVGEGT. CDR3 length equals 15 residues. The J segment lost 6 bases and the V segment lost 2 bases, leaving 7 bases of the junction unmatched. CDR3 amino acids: CASSYHRQGTQPQHF. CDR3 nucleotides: TGTGCCAGCAGTTACCACCGACAGGGCACTCAGCCCCAGCATTTT.

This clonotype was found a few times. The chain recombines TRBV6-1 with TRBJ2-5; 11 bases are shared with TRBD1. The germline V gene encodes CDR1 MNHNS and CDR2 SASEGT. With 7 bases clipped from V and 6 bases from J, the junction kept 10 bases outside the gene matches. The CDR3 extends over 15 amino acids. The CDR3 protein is CASTGQGALMKTQYF. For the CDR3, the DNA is TGTGCCAGCACCGGACAGGGGGCGCTTATGAAGACCCAGTACTTC.

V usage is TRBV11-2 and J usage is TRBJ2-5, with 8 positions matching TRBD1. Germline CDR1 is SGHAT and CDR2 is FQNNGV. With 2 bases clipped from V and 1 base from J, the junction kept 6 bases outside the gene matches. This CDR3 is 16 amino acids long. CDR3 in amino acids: CASSLRGTGFQETQYF. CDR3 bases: TGTGCCAGCAGCTTAAGGGGGACAGGTTTCCAAGAGACCCAGTACTTC.

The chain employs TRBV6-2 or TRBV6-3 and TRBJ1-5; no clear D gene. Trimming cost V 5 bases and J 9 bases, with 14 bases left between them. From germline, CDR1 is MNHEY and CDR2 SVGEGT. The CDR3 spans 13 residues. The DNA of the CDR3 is TGTGCCAGCAGTGAGACACCCTTAAGGCCCCAGCATTTT. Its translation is CASSETPLRPQHF.

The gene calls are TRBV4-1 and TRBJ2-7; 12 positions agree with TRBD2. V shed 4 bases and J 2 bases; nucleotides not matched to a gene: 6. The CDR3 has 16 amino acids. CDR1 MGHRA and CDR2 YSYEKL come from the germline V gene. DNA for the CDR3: TGCGCCAGCAGCCGACGGGGACTAGCGGGCACCTACGAGCAGTACTTC. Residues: CASSRRGLAGTYEQYF.

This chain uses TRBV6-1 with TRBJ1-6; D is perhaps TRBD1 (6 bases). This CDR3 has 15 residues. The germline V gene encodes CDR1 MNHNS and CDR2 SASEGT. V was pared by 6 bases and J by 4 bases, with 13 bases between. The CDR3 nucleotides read TGTGCCAGCAGGGCCTGGACAGATTATAATTCACCCCTCCACTTT. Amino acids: CASRAWTDYNSPLHF.

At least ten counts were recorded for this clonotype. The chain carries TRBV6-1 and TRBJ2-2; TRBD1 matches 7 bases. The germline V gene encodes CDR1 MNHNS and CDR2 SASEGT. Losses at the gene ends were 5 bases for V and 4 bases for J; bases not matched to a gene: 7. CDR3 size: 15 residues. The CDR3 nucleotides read TGTGCCAGCAGTATCAGGGGACAGCCCACCGGGGAGCTGTTTTTT. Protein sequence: CASSIRGQPTGELFF.

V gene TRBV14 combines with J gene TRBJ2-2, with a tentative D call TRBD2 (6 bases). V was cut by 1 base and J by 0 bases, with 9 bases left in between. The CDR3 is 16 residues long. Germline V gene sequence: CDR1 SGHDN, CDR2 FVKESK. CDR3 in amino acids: CASSQGLATNTGELFF. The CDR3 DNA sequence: TGTGCCAGCAGCCAAGGTCTAGCGACGAACACCGGGGAGCTGTTTTTT.

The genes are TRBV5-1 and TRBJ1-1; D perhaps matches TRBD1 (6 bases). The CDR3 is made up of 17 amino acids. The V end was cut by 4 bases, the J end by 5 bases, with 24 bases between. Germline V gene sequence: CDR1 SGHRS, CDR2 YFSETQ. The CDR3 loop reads CASSRSNRSGVLTEAFF. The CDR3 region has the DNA TGCGCCAGCAGCCGCTCTAACCGATCAGGGGTCCTAACTGAAGCTTTCTTT. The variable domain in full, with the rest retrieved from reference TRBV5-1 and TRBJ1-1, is KAGVTQTPRYLIKTRGQQVTLSCSPISGHRSVSWYQQTPGQGLQFLFEYFSETQRNKGNFPGRFSGRQFSNSRSEMNVSTLELGDSALYLCASSRSNRSGVLTEAFFGQGTRLTVV.

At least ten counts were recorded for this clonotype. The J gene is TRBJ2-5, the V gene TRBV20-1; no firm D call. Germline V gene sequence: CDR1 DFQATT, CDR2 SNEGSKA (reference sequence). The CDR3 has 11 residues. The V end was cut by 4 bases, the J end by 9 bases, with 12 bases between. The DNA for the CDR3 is TGCAGTGCTAAAGGCCCCCGGGCCCAGTACTTC. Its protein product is CSAKGPRAQYF.

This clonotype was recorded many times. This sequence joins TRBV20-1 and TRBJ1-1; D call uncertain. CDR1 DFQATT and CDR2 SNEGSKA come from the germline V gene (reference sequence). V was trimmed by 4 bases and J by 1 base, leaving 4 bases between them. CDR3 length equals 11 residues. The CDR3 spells CSAKGNTEAFF. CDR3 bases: TGCAGTGCTAAGGGGAACACTGAAGCTTTCTTT.

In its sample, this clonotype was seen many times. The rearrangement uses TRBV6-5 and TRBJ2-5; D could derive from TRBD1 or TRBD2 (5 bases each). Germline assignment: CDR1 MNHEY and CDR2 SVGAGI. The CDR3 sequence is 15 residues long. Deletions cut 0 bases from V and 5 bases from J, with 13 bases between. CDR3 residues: CASSYSLGPEETQYF. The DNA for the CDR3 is TGTGCCAGCAGTTACTCATTGGGACCTGAGGAGACCCAGTACTTC.

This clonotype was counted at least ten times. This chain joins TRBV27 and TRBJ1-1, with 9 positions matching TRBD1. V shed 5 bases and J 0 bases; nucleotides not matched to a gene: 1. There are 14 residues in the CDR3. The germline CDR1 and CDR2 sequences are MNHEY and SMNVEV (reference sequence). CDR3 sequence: CASSGTGLNTEAFF. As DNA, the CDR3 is TGTGCCAGCAGTGGGACAGGGCTGAACACTGAAGCTTTCTTT.

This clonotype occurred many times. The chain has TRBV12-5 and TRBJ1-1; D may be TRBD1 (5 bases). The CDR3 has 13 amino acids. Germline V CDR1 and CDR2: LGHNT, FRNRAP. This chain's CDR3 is CASGLGGGTEAFF. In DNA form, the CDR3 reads TGTGCCAGCGGTTTGGGGGGAGGTACTGAAGCTTTCTTT.

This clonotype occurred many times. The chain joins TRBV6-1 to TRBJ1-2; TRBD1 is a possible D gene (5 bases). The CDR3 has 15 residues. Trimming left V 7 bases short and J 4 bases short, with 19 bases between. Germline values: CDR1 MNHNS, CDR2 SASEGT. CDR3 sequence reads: CASNGGSRSGYGYTF. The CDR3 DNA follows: TGTGCCAGCAATGGGGGGTCTCGGTCTGGCTATGGCTACACCTTC.

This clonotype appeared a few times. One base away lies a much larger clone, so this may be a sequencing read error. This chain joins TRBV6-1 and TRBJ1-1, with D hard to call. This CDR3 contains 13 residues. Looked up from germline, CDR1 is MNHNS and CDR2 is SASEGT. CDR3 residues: CASSLKRNTEACF. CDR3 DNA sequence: TGTGCCAGCAGCCTCAAACGGAACACTGAAGCTTGCTTT.

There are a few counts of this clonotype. DNA of the CDR3: TGCAGCGTCCTAAGAACAGGGGGATTCTCCTACGAGCAGTACTTC. It encodes CSVLRTGGFSYEQYF. The rearrangement uses TRBV29-1 and TRBJ2-7; 8 nucleotides agree with TRBD1. Germline loops: CDR1 SQVTM, CDR2 ANQGSEA. The V and J ends lost 6 bases and 0 bases, in that order; junction bases with no gene match: 10. The CDR3 has 15 residues.

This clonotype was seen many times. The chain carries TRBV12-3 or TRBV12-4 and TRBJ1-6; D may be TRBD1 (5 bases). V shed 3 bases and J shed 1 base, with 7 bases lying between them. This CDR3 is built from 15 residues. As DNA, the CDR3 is TGTGCCAGCAGTTTTGGGGGATCCTATAATTCACCCCTCCACTTT. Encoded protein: CASSFGGSYNSPLHF.